Included here is one T cell receptor (beta chain) sequence, with context. Its matching antigen is unknown. The CDR3 is 16 amino acids. The V end was cut by 4 bases, the J end by 6 bases, with 20 bases between. The germline CDR1 and CDR2 sequences are SGHDN and FVKESK. Generated by immunoSEQ multiplex PCR, the TCRdb table keeps only in-frame clones and is missing some. The sample lists roughly 350,000 clones; more than 80% were seen once. The data were obtained in a study of cytomegalovirus exposure and HLA in healthy donors. Study results and limitations: The authors listed approximately 150 TCR beta chains as cytomegalovirus-associated. Most TCR sequences were uncommon, yet certain public TCRs appeared in many donors. First-cohort TCR clusters were later found to tend to co-occur in the 120 validation repertoires.

Donors came from a validation cohort of about 120 subjects, distinct from the first 666-subject cohort. The sequence came from a woman between 18 and 30 years old in good health and CMV-seronegative. Material: PBMCs. This chain links TRBV14 with TRBJ2-3; perhaps TRBD1 as D (6 bases). CDR3 loop: CASSRTRQALGDTQYF. In nucleotides, the CDR3 is TGTGCCAGCAGCCGAACCCGACAGGCGCTGGGGGATACGCAGTATTTT.